This paragraph reports one T cell receptor (beta chain). In the original analysis: Nucleated cell number was recorded as an estimate derived from reference gene primer amplification. Profiled with immunoSEQ multiplex PCR; TCRdb holds only in-frame clones, not every one. The DNA was the basis for D and trimming; V, J and clone size are from that table. The profile shows under 250,000 clones, around four fifths of them singletons. This sample was taken from a study of blood T cell repertoires in COVID-19. Study details: The origin of the acute and convalescent COVID-19 samples was the United States, Italy and Spain. The cDNA or gDNA used as material had been derived from T cells, B-cell-depleted T cells, or PBMCs.

CDR3 length: 16 amino acids. V lost 1 base, J lost 11 bases, and 23 bases lay in between. The germline gives CDR1 SGHTA, CDR2 FQGNSA. The chain joins TRBV7-2 to TRBJ1-1; tentatively, D is TRBD1 (6 bases). The sequencing input was peripheral blood. The sequence was obtained from a woman in her 70s with active or convalescent COVID-19. CDR3 sequence: CASSLVGGQPNAVAFF. The CDR3 DNA reads TGTGCCAGCAGCTTAGTAGGCGGACAGCCAAACGCCGTGGCTTTCTTT.